This is a list of T cell receptor beta chains from one sample in a study of blood T cell repertoires in COVID-19. Sequencing used immunoSEQ multiplex PCR; TCRdb keeps in-frame clones, though not all of them. Of about 200,000 clones in the sample, 79% were seen once. The sequenced sample was peripheral blood. The source of these receptors is a woman aged 40 to 50 with COVID-19, enrolled during active disease. CDR3s include the opening cysteine and the closing phenylalanine or tryptophan. The D gene is left open where the match is weak. For some rows the clone size is stated as once, few or many, or as a class when expanded; others skip it.

d_gene,j_gene,abundance,v_gene,CDR3nt,CDR3aa
NA,TRBJ2-5,NA,TRBV30,TGTGCCTGGAGTGTACAGGAAGAGACCCAGTACTTC,CAWSVQEETQYF
TRBD2,TRBJ2-7,NA,TRBV7-9,TGTGCCAGCAGCTTAGTAAGCGGGAGCTCCTCCTACGAGCAGTACTTC,CASSLVSGSSSYEQYF
TRBD1,TRBJ1-5,few,TRBV6-1,TGTGCCAGCAGTGAAGTGGACAGGGATAGCAATCAGCCCCAGCATTTT,CASSEVDRDSNQPQHF
NA,TRBJ2-5,NA,TRBV18,TGTGCCAGCTCACCAAGGAGCTCCGCTCGACAAGAGACCCAGTACTTC,CASSPRSSARQETQYF
NA,TRBJ1-3,once,TRBV12-3/TRBV12-4,TGTGCCAGCAGTTTCATAAACACCATATATTTT,CASSFINTIYF
TRBD1,TRBJ2-3,few,TRBV7-3,TGTGCCAGCAGCTTGACAGGGGGCCTATTTGGCACAGATACGCAGTATTTT,CASSLTGGLFGTDTQYF
TRBD1,TRBJ2-5,once,TRBV15,TGTGCCACCAGCAGAGGGGGACAGGGTCAAGAGACCCAGTACTTC,CATSRGGQGQETQYF
TRBD2,TRBJ2-3,few,TRBV2,TGTGCCAACAAAAGGTCTAGCGGGAGAGAGGATACGCAGTATTTT,CANKRSSGREDTQYF
TRBD1,TRBJ2-3,once,TRBV18,TGTGCCAGCTCACGAACCGGGACAGGGCAGGCAGATACGCAGTATTTT,CASSRTGTGQADTQYF
NA,TRBJ1-3,NA,TRBV10-3,TGTGCCACCCGGGACTTCTCTGGAAACACCATATATTTT,CATRDFSGNTIYF
TRBD2,TRBJ2-7,once,TRBV7-2,TGTGCCAGCAGCTTAGTTGGGGGAGGGCTCTCCTACGAGCAGTACTTC,CASSLVGGGLSYEQYF
TRBD1,TRBJ1-3,NA,TRBV18,TGTGCCAGCTCACCCCAACTCACCGGGACAGGGGCCAGAAACACCATATATTTT,CASSPQLTGTGARNTIYF
TRBD2,TRBJ2-5,few,TRBV2,TGTGCCAGCAGTCTGGCGGGGGGGCAAGAGACCCAGTACTTC,CASSLAGGQETQYF
NA,TRBJ1-4,NA,TRBV2,TGTGCCAGCAGACTGATTGATGAAAAACTGTTTTTT,CASRLIDEKLFF
TRBD2,TRBJ2-1,few,TRBV7-7,TGTGCCAGCAGCCACCCTGGGAAAAGCGGGGGGGGCAATGAGCAGTTCTTC,CASSHPGKSGGGNEQFF
TRBD1,TRBJ1-3,once,TRBV15,TGTGCCACCAGTTCCAGGGGGATTTCTGGAAACACCATATATTTT,CATSSRGISGNTIYF
NA,TRBJ2-3,NA,TRBV5-4,TGTGCCAGCAGCTTGGTGTTGACATCCACTAGCACAGATACGCAGTATTTT,CASSLVLTSTSTDTQYF
NA,TRBJ2-7,NA,TRBV6-2/TRBV6-3,TGTGCCAGCAGTCAGACAGTTTATACCTACGAGCAGTACTTC,CASSQTVYTYEQYF
NA,TRBJ2-5,NA,TRBV3-1/TRBV3-2,TGTGCCAGCAGCCAAAACGTTGCGGGAATACAAGAGACCCAGTACTTC,CASSQNVAGIQETQYF
NA,TRBJ1-1,once,TRBV5-5,TGTGCCAGCAGTGCGGGGTTGGGGCGGAGAGGCACTGAAGCTTTCTTT,CASSAGLGRRGTEAFF
NA,TRBJ2-3,NA,TRBV6-5,TGTGCCAGCAGTTCAACAGGCTTCAGGCAGTATTTT,CASSSTGFRQYF
NA,TRBJ1-1,NA,TRBV2,TGTGCCAGCACTATACTGGGTTCGGGGGTTGGGACTGAAGCTTTCTTT,CASTILGSGVGTEAFF
NA,TRBJ1-5,few,TRBV7-2,TGTGCCAGTAACCGGGGGAGCGAACAGCCCCAGCATTTT,CASNRGSEQPQHF
TRBD2,TRBJ2-7,NA,TRBV27,TGTGCCAGCAGTTGGATCCCCGTGACTAGCGGGAGGAATTTAACATTCTACGAGCAGTACTTC,CASSWIPVTSGRNLTFYEQYF
TRBD2,TRBJ2-7,NA,TRBV6-2/TRBV6-3,TGTGCCAGCAGTACAACCGGGACTAAAGCGTCCTACGAGCAGTACTTC,CASSTTGTKASYEQYF
NA,TRBJ1-2,NA,TRBV6-1,TGTGCCAGCAGTGAAAGAGCGGGTGGCTACACCTTC,CASSERAGGYTF
TRBD1,TRBJ1-2,NA,TRBV14,TGTGCCAGCAGCCAACGGACAGGGGGTTATGGCTACACCTTC,CASSQRTGGYGYTF
NA,TRBJ1-4,NA,TRBV7-9,TGTGCCAGCAGCTTAGTGTTAAGGGCCGACTCAGCGGGGGAAAAACTGTTTTTT,CASSLVLRADSAGEKLFF
NA,TRBJ1-5,NA,TRBV2,TGTGCCAGCAGGGCCGGGACAAGACCCCTTAGCAATCAGCCCCAGCATTTT,CASRAGTRPLSNQPQHF
TRBD1,TRBJ1-5,NA,TRBV7-2,TGTGCCAGCAGTTTTTCAGAGGGGGCCCATCAGCCCCAGCATTTT,CASSFSEGAHQPQHF
NA,TRBJ1-3,NA,TRBV7-9,TGTGCCAGCAGCTTAGCCGCAGACTTGTTAGGAAACACCATATATTTT,CASSLAADLLGNTIYF
NA,TRBJ2-5,once,TRBV4-2,TGTGCCAGCAGCCAAGCGGCGGGGAGCCGAGAGACCCAGTACTTC,CASSQAAGSRETQYF
NA,TRBJ1-5,NA,TRBV29-1,TGCAGCGTAAAATCGGCCCAGGAAAATCAGCCCCAGCATTTT,CSVKSAQENQPQHF
NA,TRBJ1-2,NA,TRBV4-3,TGCGCCAGCAGCCAAGATAGGAGCTATCCTAACTATGGCTACACCTTC,CASSQDRSYPNYGYTF
NA,TRBJ1-6,once,TRBV14,TGTGCCAGCAGCCAAGTGACAGGACTTTCCAATAATTCACCCCTCCACTTT,CASSQVTGLSNNSPLHF
NA,TRBJ2-1,NA,TRBV15,TGTGCCACCAGCAGGGCTACTCTGGGCGAGCAGTTCTTC,CATSRATLGEQFF
TRBD1,TRBJ2-3,NA,TRBV5-1,TGCGCCAGCAGCCCCGTGACAGGGGAATCAGATACGCAGTATTTT,CASSPVTGESDTQYF
TRBD2,TRBJ2-1,NA,TRBV5-1,TGCGCCAGCAGCTTGTGGGCGGGGGGGAGTGAGCAGTTCTTC,CASSLWAGGSEQFF
NA,TRBJ1-3,NA,TRBV23-1,TGCGCCAGTTTTCTTAGCTCTGGAAACACCATATATTTT,CASFLSSGNTIYF
TRBD1,TRBJ2-5,few,TRBV2,TGTGCCAGCAGGGAGGACAGGGTATTAGAGACCCAGTACTTC,CASREDRVLETQYF